This T cell receptor (beta chain) was found in a study of graft-versus-host responses after intestinal transplantation. The study's findings and limits: Some GvH clones appeared in ileal mucosa or blood before recipient bone marrow.

The CDR3 length is 16 residues. Trimming at V came to 5 bases and at J to 1 base, leaving 8 bases not matched to a gene. Germline assignment: CDR1 MNHNY and CDR2 SVGAGI (reference sequence). Generated by immunoSEQ multiplex PCR, the TCRdb table keeps only in-frame clones and is missing some. The sample includes around 96,000 clones, 80% to 95% of them seen just once. Note on this clone: Its antigen is not identified.

This clonotype was obtained from a human donor who received an intestinal transplant. This sequence joins TRBV6-6 and TRBJ2-3; TRBD2 agrees at 8 bases. The sequences come from unstimulated CD4+ T cells sorted from spleen or lymph node cells, collected before intestinal transplant. The CDR3 loop reads CASSPPGAGGTDTQYF. CDR3 coding DNA: TGTGCCAGCAGTCCTCCGGGAGCGGGGGGCACAGATACGCAGTATTTT.